The 30 T cell receptor beta chains below all came from one sample that was sequenced in a study of blood T cell repertoires in COVID-19. Sequencing used immunoSEQ multiplex PCR; TCRdb keeps in-frame clones, though not all of them. This table holds more than 200,000 clones, about 87% found once. The sample comprised peripheral blood. The receptors come from a man between 65 and 80 years old with acute or convalescent COVID-19.

The chain joins TRBV7-6 to TRBJ1-6; D is perhaps TRBD1 (5 bases). This CDR3 is 20 amino acids long. V was shortened by 4 bases and J by 7 bases, with 29 bases between the two germline ends. The germline CDR1 and CDR2 sequences are SGHVS and FNYEAQ. In DNA, the CDR3 is TGTGCCAGCAGCTCCGATCCTAAAGGCTCAGGGCTCATAGGGAATTCACCCCTCCACTTT. As protein: CASSSDPKGSGLIGNSPLHF.

V usage is TRBV24-1 and J usage is TRBJ2-1, with TRBD2 identical over 8 bases. This CDR3 is 16 amino acids long. Germline trimming cut 2 bases from V and 5 bases from J; bases unmatched to any gene: 7. Germline loops: CDR1 KGHDR, CDR2 SFDVKD. The DNA for the CDR3 is TGTGCCACCAGTGATTCAGCGGGAGTAACAAACAATGAGCAGTTCTTC. Amino acid sequence: CATSDSAGVTNNEQFF.

This sequence joins TRBV10-3 and TRBJ2-1; 7 bases align to TRBD1. Germline-derived CDR1 and CDR2 are ENHRY and SYGVKD. After removal of 0 bases from V and 7 bases from J, the junction contained 12 bases not matched to a gene. The CDR3 covers 17 residues. The CDR3 DNA sequence: TGTGCCATCAGTGAGTCCTCGGGACAGCTAGTAGCTAATGAGCAGTTCTTC. Translation: CAISESSGQLVANEQFF.

This clone was found a few times. The genes are TRBV6-2 or TRBV6-3 and TRBJ2-7, with 8 bases lining up with TRBD1. Germline V gives CDR1 MNHEY, CDR2 SVGEGT. V shed 2 bases, J shed 5 bases, and the junction held 5 bases outside the gene matches. This CDR3 spans 14 amino acids. CDR3 residues: CASSYDRGANEQYF. The CDR3 nucleotides read TGTGCCAGCAGTTACGACAGGGGCGCCAACGAGCAGTACTTC.

CDR3: CASSEGSRGAEAFF. CDR3 bases: TGTGCCAGCAGTGAAGGGAGTCGCGGCGCTGAAGCTTTCTTT. V gene TRBV2 combines with J gene TRBJ1-1; D gene unclear. This CDR3 has 14 residues. CDR1 and CDR2 from the germline V gene are SNHLY and FYNNEI. V was trimmed by 1 base and J by 6 bases, leaving 12 bases between them. The full variable domain, with the rest looked up from reference TRBV2 and TRBJ1-1, is EPEVTQTPSHQVTQMGQEVILRCVPISNHLYFYWYRQILGQKVEFLVSFYNNEISEKSEIFDDQFSVERPDGSNFTLKIRSTKLEDSAMYFCASSEGSRGAEAFFGQGTRLTVV.

The chain is built from TRBV27 and TRBJ1-2; D is unclear. Germline-derived CDR1 and CDR2 are MNHEY and SMNVEV (reference sequence). The CDR3 runs to 13 residues. V dropped 3 bases and J dropped 2 bases, with 7 bases sitting between them. CDR3 nucleotides: TGTGCCAGCAGTTTTGCCGGGAACTATGGCTACACCTTC. This encodes CASSFAGNYGYTF.

This clone was recorded once. The chain links TRBV19 to TRBJ1-5, with 7 nucleotides matching TRBD1. With V trimmed by 6 bases and J by 6 bases, 5 bases remained unmatched. The CDR3 spans 13 residues. CDR1 LNHDA and CDR2 SQIVND come from the germline V gene (reference sequence). The CDR3 nucleotides are TGTGCCAGTAGCCTTGACAGGGCTCAGCCCCAGCATTTT. Protein: CASSLDRAQPQHF.

V is TRBV6-5 and J is TRBJ1-1, with D perhaps TRBD1 (5 bases). Trimming stripped 0 bases from V and 4 bases from J, with 15 bases between. The CDR3 runs to 16 residues. From germline, CDR1 is MNHEY and CDR2 SVGAGI. This CDR3 reads CASSYSGPGFATEAFF. The CDR3 DNA sequence: TGTGCCAGCAGTTACTCTGGTCCAGGGTTTGCCACTGAAGCTTTCTTT.

The V and J genes are TRBV29-1 and TRBJ2-1, with D tentatively TRBD1 (5 bases). This CDR3 is built from 14 residues. V was pared by 6 bases and J by 6 bases, with 18 bases between. Germline CDR1 and CDR2: SQVTM and ANQGSEA. The CDR3 DNA reads TGCAGCGTGGCAACCCCGGGCAGGGCCAATGAGCAGTTCTTC. Its translation is CSVATPGRANEQFF.

This rearrangement joins TRBV25-1 to TRBJ2-1, with D possibly TRBD1 on 6 matching bases. Germline V lookup: CDR1 MGHDK, CDR2 SYGVNS. The V and J ends lost 4 bases and 4 bases respectively, with 17 bases between them. The CDR3 has 16 amino acids. Written as DNA, the CDR3 is TGTGCCAGCAGTGTTACAGGGTCGGGGTGGTACAATGAGCAGTTCTTC. Protein: CASSVTGSGWYNEQFF.

This chain connects TRBV7-3 to TRBJ2-7; 9 bases line up with TRBD2. The trim removed 5 bases at V and 5 bases at J, leaving 19 bases unmatched. Germline CDR1 reads SGHTA; CDR2 reads FQGTGA. The CDR3 runs to 18 residues. CDR3 in DNA: TGTGCCAGCAGCCGCCGGGGAGGGGTTAGCGGGAGTTTCAACGAGCAGTACTTC. Amino acids: CASSRRGGVSGSFNEQYF.

The chain combines TRBV9 with TRBJ2-4; D uncertain. CDR3 size: 14 residues. Trimming removed 0 bases from V and 8 bases from J, with 12 bases in between. From germline, CDR1 is SGDLS and CDR2 YYNGEE. This CDR3 is CASSVGASPDIQYF. The CDR3 DNA reads as TGTGCCAGCAGCGTAGGGGCATCCCCAGACATTCAGTACTTC.

The V gene is TRBV18, the J gene TRBJ1-3; D may be TRBD1 (5 bases). V was clipped by 3 bases and J by 0 bases, with 9 bases between them. CDR3 size: 15 residues. Germline loops: CDR1 KGHSH, CDR2 LQKENI. CDR3 in amino acids: CASSPGLGSGNTIYF. CDR3 DNA: TGTGCCAGCTCACCGGGACTCGGCTCTGGAAACACCATATATTTT. Complete variable domain (other parts from reference TRBV18 and TRBJ1-3): NAGVMQNPRHLVRRRGQEARLRCSPMKGHSHVYWYRQLPEEGLKFMVYLQKENIIDESGMPKERFSAEFPKEGPSILRIQQVVRGDSAAYFCASSPGLGSGNTIYFGEGSWLTVV.

The chain has TRBV21-1 and TRBJ1-5; the table's D gene call, TRBD1, was not cross checked with the DNA. TRBV21-1 is noted as a pseudogene. This CDR3 comprises 16 residues. The CDR3 loop reads CASSKGAADDNQPQHF. CDR3 DNA: TGTGCCAGCAGCAAAGGGGCAGCAGACGACAATCAGCCCCAGCATTTT.

Only one count was recorded for this clone. The chain links TRBV21-1 to TRBJ2-5; TRBD2, as called in the table, went unchecked against the DNA. TRBV21-1 is labeled a pseudogene. The CDR3 loop spans 15 amino acids. The CDR3 loop is CASSKGARPQETQYF. The CDR3 DNA reads TGTGCCAGCAGCAAAGGAGCGCGACCCCAAGAGACCCAGTACTTC.

This clone occurred once. The gene calls are TRBV21-1 and TRBJ1-1. TRBV21-1 is tagged as a pseudogene. The CDR3 is made up of 14 amino acids. CDR3 in amino acids: CASSKGRENTEAFF. In DNA, the CDR3 is TGTGCCAGCAGCAAAGGGAGAGAGAACACTGAAGCTTTCTTT.

The chain combines TRBV4-1 with TRBJ2-1, with TRBD2 identical over 14 bases. The CDR3 is made up of 16 amino acids. J gave up 9 bases and V 5 bases, and 9 bases lay outside the gene matches. CDR1 MGHRA and CDR2 YSYEKL come from the germline V gene. This CDR3 is CASSVGTSGSLGEQFF. DNA of the CDR3: TGCGCCAGCAGCGTAGGGACTAGCGGGAGTTTGGGTGAGCAGTTCTTC.

This clone was seen more than once but under ten times. As DNA, the CDR3 is TGTGCCAGCAGTTACGGGGCGAGCACTGAAGCTTTCTTT. Its translation: CASSYGASTEAFF. The chain carries TRBV6-5 and TRBJ1-1; D perhaps matches TRBD1 (5 bases). The germline V gene has CDR1 MNHEY and CDR2 SVGAGI. V lost 2 bases and J 4 bases, leaving 8 bases between the germline ends. The CDR3 spans 13 residues.

The chain couples TRBV19 to TRBJ1-4; 8 bases map to TRBD1. The ends lost 4 bases at V and 5 bases at J; junction bases unmatched: 6. This CDR3 contains 15 residues. Germline V lookup: CDR1 LNHDA, CDR2 SQIVND (reference sequence). The CDR3 coding sequence is TGTGCCAGTAGTAGAGACAGGGGACTAAATGAAAAACTGTTTTTT. Protein product: CASSRDRGLNEKLFF.

CDR3 sequence: CASSLMAGVRGYTF. The CDR3 coding sequence is TGTGCCAGCAGTTTGATGGCAGGGGTGCGGGGCTACACCTTC. The V and J genes are TRBV28 and TRBJ1-2; D possibly corresponds to TRBD1 (6 bases). Germline CDR1 reads MDHEN; CDR2 reads SYDVKM. Trimming stripped 3 bases from V and 8 bases from J, with 16 bases between. This CDR3 comprises 14 residues.

A few counts support this clone. This chain joins TRBV24-1 and TRBJ1-5; TRBD1 is a possible D gene (6 bases). Trimming removed 4 bases from V and 4 bases from J, with 16 bases in between. This CDR3 is 16 amino acids long. The germline V gene encodes CDR1 KGHDR and CDR2 SFDVKD. The CDR3 bases are TGTGCCACCAGTGACCTTGAAGGACAGCCTAATCAGCCCCAGCATTTT. Translated: CATSDLEGQPNQPQHF.

In its sample, this clone was seen once. The chain recombines TRBV19 with TRBJ2-4, with 8 bases matching TRBD1. The CDR3 is 14 amino acids. Losses at the gene ends were 10 bases for V and 3 bases for J; bases not matched to a gene: 8. From germline, CDR1 is LNHDA and CDR2 SQIVND (reference sequence). The CDR3 bases are TGTGCCACGCAGGACAGGGTCGGCAAAAACATTCAGTACTTC. It translates to CATQDRVGKNIQYF.

The V and J genes are TRBV10-3 and TRBJ2-3, with 12 bases fitting TRBD2. J was trimmed by 2 bases and V by 6 bases; bases with no gene match: 12. CDR1 is ENHRY and CDR2 is SYGVKD in the germline V gene. The CDR3 has 18 residues. This CDR3 reads CAISRTSGNDLYTDTQYF. The CDR3 DNA follows: TGTGCCATCAGCCGGACTAGCGGGAACGATTTATACACAGATACGCAGTATTTT.

The rearrangement joins TRBV5-4 to TRBJ1-1; 7 nucleotides align to TRBD1. Germline loops: CDR1 SGHNT, CDR2 YYREEE (reference sequence). Losses at the gene ends were 0 bases for V and 5 bases for J; bases not matched to a gene: 7. The CDR3 covers 15 residues. This CDR3 reads CASSLGLGGRTEAFF. In nucleotides, the CDR3 is TGTGCCAGCAGCTTGGGGTTAGGGGGCCGGACTGAAGCTTTCTTT.

This clone has just one count. The chain has TRBV6-5 and TRBJ2-5, with TRBD1 matching over 9 bases. Germline assignment: CDR1 MNHEY and CDR2 SVGAGI. Trimming at V came to 5 bases and at J to 3 bases, leaving 1 base not matched to a gene. The CDR3 is 13 amino acids. Here the CDR3 DNA reads TGTGCCAGCAGTCGACAGGGGGAAGAGACCCAGTACTTC. Encoded protein: CASSRQGEETQYF.

A few counts support this clone. V is TRBV10-3 and J is TRBJ1-3; D unclear. The CDR3 totals 14 residues. Germline CDR1 ENHRY, CDR2 SYGVKD. V lost 3 bases and J 0 bases, leaving 6 bases between the germline ends. The CDR3 nucleotides are TGTGCCATCAGTGAACAGTTCTCTGGAAACACCATATATTTT. This translates into CAISEQFSGNTIYF.

The CDR3 nucleotides are TGTGCCAGCAGTTCCATGACAGGGGGCTCGAATTCACCCCTCCACTTT. It encodes CASSSMTGGSNSPLHF. V gene TRBV7-2 combines with J gene TRBJ1-6; 10 positions agree with TRBD1. This CDR3 is built from 16 residues. The ends lost 6 bases at V and 7 bases at J; junction bases unmatched: 9. Germline CDR1 reads SGHTA; CDR2 reads FQGNSA.

J is TRBJ2-7 and V is TRBV18; 8 bases line up with TRBD1. The V gene's germline CDR1 is KGHSH and CDR2 LQKENI. Losses at the gene ends were 3 bases for V and 7 bases for J; bases not matched to a gene: 11. The CDR3 extends over 15 amino acids. The CDR3 here is CASSPDRGGGGEQYF. CDR3 in DNA: TGTGCCAGCTCACCCGACAGGGGTGGAGGTGGGGAGCAGTACTTC.

The chain couples TRBV19 to TRBJ2-1; 9 nucleotides align to TRBD2. The CDR3 is 19 amino acids. V shed 0 bases and J 0 bases; nucleotides not matched to a gene: 9. Germline V lookup: CDR1 LNHDA, CDR2 SQIVND (reference sequence). Here the CDR3 reads CASSIELAGAVSSYNEQFF. CDR3 nucleotide sequence: TGTGCCAGTAGTATAGAACTAGCGGGCGCCGTGAGCTCCTACAATGAGCAGTTCTTC.

V and J are TRBV7-9 and TRBJ2-1; D is perhaps TRBD2 (6 bases). CDR1 SEHNR and CDR2 FQNEAQ come from the germline V gene (reference sequence). There are 15 residues in the CDR3. Trimming removed 5 bases at V and 9 bases at J, with 20 bases between. The CDR3 bases are TGTGCCAGCAGCCGAGACAGACTAGTTGAACTTGAGCAGTTCTTC. Encoded protein: CASSRDRLVELEQFF.